The rows below give T cell receptor beta chains drawn from one sample of a study of human T cells and chemical hapten exposure. MiXCR was run by TCRdb on the 5' RACE reads, yielding one entry per CDR3 protein. This sample has some 150,000 distinct CDR3 sequences, with about 4.3% found just once. These receptors all stem from a female donor in good health. The CDR3 runs from the conserved cysteine through the conserved F or W. The D gene is left open where the match is weak. Not every row has a clone size; where given, it reads once, few, many or a size class.

V gene: TRBV20-1
clone size: many
J gene: TRBJ1-6
D gene: .
CDR3 protein: CSARDSLPMNSPLHF
CDR3 DNA: TGCAGTGCTAGAGATTCCCTCCCGATGAATTCACCCCTCCACTTT

V gene: TRBV6-6
clone size: many
J gene: TRBJ2-2
D gene: TRBD1
CDR3 protein: CASSYGQGDTGELFF
CDR3 DNA: TGTGCCAGCAGTTACGGACAGGGGGACACCGGGGAGCTGTTTTTT

V gene: TRBV9
clone size: many
J gene: TRBJ1-4
D gene: .
CDR3 protein: CASSQGREDEKLFF
CDR3 DNA: TGTGCCAGCAGCCAGGGGAGGGAAGATGAAAAACTGTTTTTT

V gene: TRBV7-2
clone size: .
J gene: TRBJ2-7
D gene: .
CDR3 protein: CASSLVFGPGDYEQYF
CDR3 DNA: TGTGCCAGCAGCTTAGTCTTCGGGCCCGGAGATTACGAGCAGTACTTC

V gene: TRBV6-5
clone size: many
J gene: TRBJ1-3
D gene: .
CDR3 protein: CASSYSTSGNTIYF
CDR3 DNA: TGTGCCAGCAGTTACTCGACCTCTGGAAACACCATATATTTT

V gene: TRBV7-2
clone size: many
J gene: TRBJ2-7
D gene: .
CDR3 protein: CASSLGPARSYEQYF
CDR3 DNA: TGTGCCAGCAGCTTAGGACCGGCTCGCTCCTACGAGCAGTACTTC

V gene: TRBV7-9
clone size: many
J gene: TRBJ2-3
D gene: .
CDR3 protein: CASSLVLPGATQYF
CDR3 DNA: TGTGCCAGCAGCTTAGTTCTTCCCGGGGCTACGCAGTATTTT

V gene: TRBV5-1
clone size: many
J gene: TRBJ2-3
D gene: .
CDR3 protein: CASSGGGSTDTQYF
CDR3 DNA: TGCGCCAGCAGCGGTGGGGGCAGCACAGATACGCAGTATTTT

V gene: TRBV7-2
clone size: many
J gene: TRBJ1-4
D gene: .
CDR3 protein: CASSYRVPGEKLFF
CDR3 DNA: TGTGCCAGCAGCTACAGGGTTCCAGGTGAAAAACTGTTTTTT

V gene: TRBV6-5
clone size: many
J gene: TRBJ2-7
D gene: .
CDR3 protein: CASSPTTASYEQYF
CDR3 DNA: TGTGCCAGCAGCCCTACAACAGCGTCCTACGAGCAGTACTTC

V gene: TRBV29-1
clone size: .
J gene: TRBJ2-1
D gene: .
CDR3 protein: CSVGQQYNDEQFF
CDR3 DNA: TGCAGCGTTGGGCAACAATACAACGATGAGCAGTTCTTC

V gene: TRBV13
clone size: many
J gene: TRBJ2-7
D gene: TRBD2
CDR3 protein: CASSFNALAGPNPPYEQYF
CDR3 DNA: TGTGCCAGCAGCTTTAATGCTCTAGCGGGGCCAAACCCCCCCTACGAGCAGTACTTC

V gene: TRBV12-3/TRBV12-4
clone size: .
J gene: TRBJ1-2
D gene: .
CDR3 protein: CASSPPRGQGPFGYGYTF
CDR3 DNA: TGTGCCAGCAGTCCCCCACGAGGGCAGGGGCCTTTCGGCTATGGCTACACCTTC

V gene: TRBV7-2
clone size: many
J gene: TRBJ2-3
D gene: .
CDR3 protein: CASTTQGQGSVDTQYF
CDR3 DNA: TGTGCCAGCACCACTCAAGGGCAGGGCAGTGTAGATACGCAGTATTTT

V gene: TRBV27
clone size: many
J gene: TRBJ2-1
D gene: .
CDR3 protein: CASSLPEYNEQFF
CDR3 DNA: TGTGCCAGCAGTTTGCCCGAATACAATGAGCAGTTCTTC

V gene: TRBV11-1
clone size: .
J gene: TRBJ2-1
D gene: TRBD2
CDR3 protein: CASSDGGARDNEQFF
CDR3 DNA: TGTGCCAGCAGCGACGGGGGGGCCAGAGACAATGAGCAGTTCTTC

V gene: TRBV12-3/TRBV12-4
clone size: many
J gene: TRBJ2-7
D gene: .
CDR3 protein: CASSRHSLGWRTYEQYF
CDR3 DNA: TGTGCCAGCAGTCGCCACTCACTGGGTTGGAGAACCTACGAGCAGTACTTC

V gene: TRBV20-1
clone size: many
J gene: TRBJ1-6
D gene: .
CDR3 protein: CSARGPGGSSYNSPLHF
CDR3 DNA: TGCAGTGCTAGAGGGCCGGGGGGGAGCTCCTATAATTCACCCCTCCACTTT

V gene: TRBV6-1
clone size: many
J gene: TRBJ1-3
D gene: .
CDR3 protein: CASIPLKGTPGNTIYF
CDR3 DNA: TGTGCCAGCATCCCCCTCAAGGGGACTCCTGGAAACACCATATATTTT

V gene: TRBV4-3
clone size: many
J gene: TRBJ1-6
D gene: TRBD1
CDR3 protein: CASSQRQGANSPLHF
CDR3 DNA: TGCGCCAGCAGCCAACGACAGGGGGCTAATTCACCCCTCCACTTT

V gene: TRBV6-2/TRBV6-3
clone size: many
J gene: TRBJ1-1
D gene: .
CDR3 protein: CASSPGGEPYTEAFF
CDR3 DNA: TGTGCCAGCAGCCCCGGAGGAGAGCCTTACACTGAAGCTTTCTTT

V gene: TRBV25-1
clone size: many
J gene: TRBJ2-7
D gene: .
CDR3 protein: CASRGSMTGEQYF
CDR3 DNA: TGTGCCAGTAGAGGTAGCATGACGGGGGAGCAGTACTTC

V gene: TRBV2
clone size: many
J gene: TRBJ1-5
D gene: .
CDR3 protein: CASSAVNQPQHF
CDR3 DNA: TGTGCCAGCAGCGCAGTAAATCAGCCCCAGCATTTT

V gene: TRBV11-3
clone size: few
J gene: TRBJ2-3
D gene: .
CDR3 protein: CASSLGDSFLPGSTDTQYF
CDR3 DNA: TGTGCCAGCAGCTTAGGAGACAGTTTCCTCCCCGGGAGCACAGATACGCAGTATTTT

V gene: TRBV20-1
clone size: few
J gene: TRBJ1-2
D gene: .
CDR3 protein: CSAEPHHGYTF
CDR3 DNA: TGCAGTGCGGAACCCCACCATGGCTACACCTTC

V gene: TRBV29-1
clone size: many
J gene: TRBJ1-4
D gene: TRBD1
CDR3 protein: CSVEERTGAGALGRLFF
CDR3 DNA: TGCAGCGTTGAAGAAAGGACAGGGGCCGGGGCCCTAGGTCGACTGTTTTTT

V gene: TRBV6-5
clone size: many
J gene: TRBJ1-6
D gene: .
CDR3 protein: CASSLDSRNSPLHF
CDR3 DNA: TGTGCCAGTTCTCTTGACAGCCGTAATTCACCCCTCCACTTT

V gene: TRBV6-2/TRBV6-3
clone size: .
J gene: TRBJ2-7
D gene: TRBD1
CDR3 protein: CASSTRTGRTRPYEQYF
CDR3 DNA: TGTGCCAGCAGTACCAGGACAGGGCGAACCCGCCCCTACGAGCAGTACTTC

V gene: TRBV12-3/TRBV12-4
clone size: many
J gene: TRBJ2-4
D gene: TRBD2
CDR3 protein: CASRDSGAKNIQYF
CDR3 DNA: TGTGCCAGCAGGGATAGCGGGGCCAAAAACATTCAGTACTTC

V gene: TRBV5-4
clone size: many
J gene: TRBJ2-3
D gene: .
CDR3 protein: CASSLGLGGGDTQYF
CDR3 DNA: TGTGCCAGCAGCTTAGGACTAGGAGGGGGCGATACGCAGTATTTT

V gene: TRBV9
clone size: .
J gene: TRBJ2-3
D gene: .
CDR3 protein: CASSPYPTGRGTDTQYF
CDR3 DNA: TGTGCCAGCAGCCCTTATCCCACGGGACGAGGCACAGATACGCAGTATTTT

V gene: TRBV24-1
clone size: many
J gene: TRBJ2-3
D gene: .
CDR3 protein: CATSDSDTQYF
CDR3 DNA: TGTGCCACCAGTGATTCAGATACGCAGTATTTT

V gene: TRBV6-5
clone size: few
J gene: TRBJ2-3
D gene: .
CDR3 protein: CASSSRGANTQYF
CDR3 DNA: TGTGCCAGCAGTTCCAGGGGGGCGAATACGCAGTATTTT

V gene: TRBV7-9
clone size: many
J gene: TRBJ2-3
D gene: .
CDR3 protein: CASSPGLSDTQYF
CDR3 DNA: TGTGCCAGCAGTCCTGGACTCTCCGATACGCAGTATTTT

V gene: TRBV7-2
clone size: .
J gene: TRBJ2-7
D gene: .
CDR3 protein: CASSRKVGYEQYF
CDR3 DNA: TGTGCCAGCAGCCGGAAGGTCGGGTACGAGCAGTACTTC

V gene: TRBV28
clone size: .
J gene: TRBJ2-7
D gene: .
CDR3 protein: CASSSGSNYEQYF
CDR3 DNA: TGTGCCAGCAGTTCAGGGAGCAACTACGAGCAGTACTTC

V gene: TRBV3-1
clone size: few
J gene: TRBJ1-1
D gene: TRBD1
CDR3 protein: CASRDRGADTEAFF
CDR3 DNA: TGTGCCAGCAGGGACAGGGGAGCGGACACTGAAGCTTTCTTT

V gene: TRBV7-9
clone size: many
J gene: TRBJ2-3
D gene: .
CDR3 protein: CASSLVASTDTQYF
CDR3 DNA: TGTGCCAGCAGCTTAGTGGCCTCCACAGATACGCAGTATTTT

V gene: TRBV7-9
clone size: many
J gene: TRBJ1-6
D gene: .
CDR3 protein: CASSWGRWGDSPLHF
CDR3 DNA: TGTGCCAGCAGCTGGGGCCGTTGGGGGGATTCACCCCTCCACTTT

V gene: TRBV5-4
clone size: many
J gene: TRBJ2-3
D gene: .
CDR3 protein: CASSLVRWGTDTQYF
CDR3 DNA: TGTGCCAGCAGCTTGGTGCGCTGGGGCACAGATACGCAGTATTTT

V gene: TRBV6-6
clone size: .
J gene: TRBJ1-5
D gene: .
CDR3 protein: CASTGLGCHQPQHF
CDR3 DNA: TGTGCCAGCACCGGATTAGGGTGCCATCAGCCCCAGCATTTT

V gene: TRBV20-1
clone size: many
J gene: TRBJ2-3
D gene: .
CDR3 protein: CSASLTDTQYF
CDR3 DNA: TGCAGTGCTAGTTTGACGGATACGCAGTATTTT

V gene: TRBV5-1
clone size: .
J gene: TRBJ2-7
D gene: .
CDR3 protein: CASSPGHRDTYEQYF
CDR3 DNA: TGCGCCAGCAGCCCGGGACACCGCGACACCTACGAGCAGTACTTC

V gene: TRBV10-3
clone size: many
J gene: TRBJ1-2
D gene: .
CDR3 protein: CAIRGASGYTF
CDR3 DNA: TGTGCCATCAGAGGGGCAAGTGGCTACACCTTC

V gene: TRBV3-1
clone size: .
J gene: TRBJ2-7
D gene: .
CDR3 protein: CASSPLGREQYF
CDR3 DNA: TGTGCCAGCAGCCCCTTGGGTCGGGAGCAGTACTTC

V gene: TRBV12-3/TRBV12-4
clone size: .
J gene: TRBJ1-1
D gene: .
CDR3 protein: CASSLAQGSVAEAFF
CDR3 DNA: TGTGCCAGCAGTTTAGCGCAGGGGAGCGTAGCTGAAGCTTTCTTT

V gene: TRBV3-1
clone size: many
J gene: TRBJ2-7
D gene: .
CDR3 protein: CASSRPVADSYEQYF
CDR3 DNA: TGTGCCAGCAGCCGACCAGTGGCCGATTCCTACGAGCAGTACTTC

V gene: TRBV20-1
clone size: many
J gene: TRBJ2-3
D gene: TRBD1
CDR3 protein: CSAMRPGQGATDTQYF
CDR3 DNA: TGCAGTGCCATGAGACCGGGACAGGGGGCGACAGATACGCAGTATTTT

V gene: TRBV25-1
clone size: few
J gene: TRBJ1-4
D gene: TRBD1
CDR3 protein: CASLTRTGEGEKLFF
CDR3 DNA: TGTGCCAGCTTAACCCGGACAGGGGAAGGCGAAAAACTGTTTTTT

V gene: TRBV9
clone size: many
J gene: TRBJ2-3
D gene: .
CDR3 protein: CASSVGASDSTDTQYF
CDR3 DNA: TGTGCCAGCAGCGTCGGGGCCTCCGATAGCACAGATACGCAGTATTTT

V gene: TRBV20-1
clone size: few
J gene: TRBJ1-2
D gene: TRBD1
CDR3 protein: CSASPGTGGNYGYTF
CDR3 DNA: TGCAGTGCTTCGCCCGGGACAGGAGGTAACTATGGCTACACCTTC

V gene: TRBV29-1
clone size: many
J gene: TRBJ1-1
D gene: TRBD1
CDR3 protein: CSVEDLPRGLYTEAFF
CDR3 DNA: TGCAGCGTTGAAGATCTTCCCAGGGGGCTTTACACTGAAGCTTTCTTT

V gene: TRBV3-1
clone size: many
J gene: TRBJ2-5
D gene: TRBD1
CDR3 protein: CASSLSTGELLRTQYF
CDR3 DNA: TGTGCCAGCAGCCTTTCGACAGGGGAACTTCTAAGGACCCAGTACTTC

V gene: TRBV18
clone size: few
J gene: TRBJ1-4
D gene: .
CDR3 protein: CASSPAGGEKLFF
CDR3 DNA: TGTGCCAGCTCCCCCGCGGGAGGAGAAAAACTGTTTTTT

V gene: TRBV27
clone size: many
J gene: TRBJ2-7
D gene: .
CDR3 protein: CAARGGGSEQYF
CDR3 DNA: TGTGCCGCTCGGGGAGGGGGGAGCGAGCAGTACTTC